The text below deals with one T cell receptor beta chain. The sample comes from a study of human CD4 T cells and Enterobacteriaceae. The memory gate held CD4+ cells that were not CD45RA+CCR7+CD95- naive cells, over 98% pure. Positive selection with CD4 and CD14 microbeads isolated CD4+ T cells and monocytes. Sorted cells lacked CD8+, CD14+, CD16+, CD56+, CD19+ and CD25-bright cells. Only in-frame clones appear in the TCRdb table, and some are missing; sequencing was by immunoSEQ multiplex PCR. The data hold around 26,000 clones, with roughly 80% observed a single time. CDR3 length: 16 amino acids. The germline gives CDR1 LGHNA, CDR2 YNFKEQ. With V trimmed by 0 bases and J by 6 bases, 8 bases remained unmatched.

The genes are TRBV4-2 and TRBJ2-1; 7 bases agree with TRBD2. The receptor was isolated from a human donor in good health. The sequencing sample was made of memory CD4+ T cells from blood. The CDR3 reads CASSQDVNQRGNEQFF. DNA for the CDR3: TGTGCCAGCAGCCAAGATGTAAACCAGCGGGGCAATGAGCAGTTCTTC.